This entry lists 27 T cell receptor beta chains sequenced from one sample in a study of cytomegalovirus exposure and HLA in healthy donors. PCR was performed using 60 Vbeta and 13 Jbeta primers. Data came from immunoSEQ multiplex PCR; TCRdb stores just in-frame clones and leaves some out. Of about 130,000 clones listed, around 81% are singletons. Sequencing input: PBMCs. The receptors come from a woman aged 45 to 65 in good health and CMV-seronegative.

This sequence joins TRBV18 and TRBJ2-1; 11 bases map to TRBD2. The CDR3 is 18 amino acids. CDR1 KGHSH and CDR2 LQKENI come from the germline V gene. V gave up 3 bases and J gave up 5 bases; unmatched junction bases: 12. CDR3 amino acids: CASSPNSPGTSGHNEQFF. In nucleotides, the CDR3 is TGTGCCAGCTCACCTAACTCACCCGGGACTAGCGGCCACAATGAGCAGTTCTTC.

This clone has a handful of counts. This chain links TRBV18 with TRBJ1-1, with 8 bases identical to TRBD1. The CDR3 sequence is 16 residues long. Per germline, CDR1 KGHSH and CDR2 LQKENI. Trimming at V came to 6 bases and at J to 0 bases, leaving 9 bases not matched to a gene. The CDR3 DNA follows: TGTGCCAGCTCGCCCGGACAGGGCCGATTGAACACTGAAGCTTTCTTT. Amino acids: CASSPGQGRLNTEAFF.

This clone was observed a handful of times. This chain connects TRBV4-1 to TRBJ1-1; 11 bases agree with TRBD1. This CDR3 has 16 residues. CDR1 is MGHRA, CDR2 YSYEKL, per germline. With V trimmed by 4 bases and J by 5 bases, 9 bases remained unmatched. The CDR3 sequence is CASSRNTGTGGTEAFF. For the CDR3, the DNA is TGCGCCAGCAGCCGGAATACCGGGACAGGGGGGACTGAAGCTTTCTTT.

The chain combines TRBV11-2 with TRBJ2-7, with 10 bases that match TRBD2. The CDR3 sequence is 17 residues long. V lost 4 bases, J lost 4 bases, and 13 bases stayed unmatched. CDR1 and CDR2 from the germline V gene are SGHAT and FQNNGV. CDR3 residues: CASSSWDSGRAVYEQYF. In DNA, the CDR3 is TGTGCCAGCAGCTCCTGGGACAGCGGGAGGGCCGTATACGAGCAGTACTTC.

As for this clone: One end of the junction does not line up with germline, which may come from a read error. The J gene is TRBJ1-5, the V gene TRBV6-5, with a weak D call TRBD1 (5 bases). Germline CDR1 and CDR2: MNHEY and SVGAGI. This CDR3 is 15 amino acids long. CDR3 sequence reads: CASSLQGLGNQPQNF. In nucleotides, the CDR3 is TGTGCCAGCAGCCTCCAGGGCTTGGGCAATCAGCCCCAGAATTTT.

Details on this clone: At one end, the junction sequence differs from germline, possibly due to a read error. Other nucleotide sequences from this sample produce the same CDR3. This chain links TRBV7-3 with TRBJ1-1, with D unclear. Germline V CDR1 and CDR2: SGHTA, FQGTGA. CDR3 length: 15 residues. In DNA, the CDR3 is TGTGCCAGCAGCTTAGGGCCCGCGGGGAACACTGAGGCTTTCTTT. Encoded protein: CASSLGPAGNTEAFF.

This rearrangement joins TRBV27 to TRBJ1-2; TRBD1 aligns across 8 bases. The CDR3 is 13 amino acids. V gave up 3 bases and J gave up 8 bases; unmatched junction bases: 5. Germline lookup yields CDR1 MNHEY and CDR2 SMNVEV (reference sequence). The CDR3: CASSFARGRGYTF. CDR3 sequence (DNA): TGTGCCAGCAGTTTTGCCAGGGGGCGAGGCTACACCTTC.

The genes are TRBV13 and TRBJ1-1, with D perhaps matching TRBD1 (6 bases). V shed 4 bases and J shed 1 base, with 7 bases lying between them. Germline values: CDR1 PRHDT, CDR2 FYEKMQ (reference sequence). CDR3 size: 13 residues. The DNA for the CDR3 is TGTGCCAGCAGCTCGACAGGGAACACTGAAGCTTTCTTT. This sequence encodes CASSSTGNTEAFF.

The rearrangement links TRBV15 to TRBJ1-2, with 9 bases that match TRBD1. Trimming removed 5 bases from V and 8 bases from J; junction bases left unmatched: 24. Looked up from germline, CDR1 is LNHNV and CDR2 is YYDKDF (reference sequence). The CDR3 loop spans 19 amino acids. CDR3 residues: CATSRGFLDRGTTPGGYTF. CDR3 bases: TGTGCCACCAGCCGAGGGTTTCTGGACAGGGGAACGACACCCGGGGGCTACACCTTC.

The rearrangement joins TRBV7-2 to TRBJ2-2, with 7 bases that match TRBD1. V shed 2 bases, J shed 6 bases, and the junction held 0 bases outside the gene matches. The CDR3 totals 13 residues. Germline CDR1 reads SGHTA; CDR2 reads FQGNSA. DNA of the CDR3: TGTGCCAGCAGCTTACAGGGGGCCGGGGAGCTGTTTTTT. Protein sequence: CASSLQGAGELFF.

This clone showed up just once. The chain joins TRBV7-3 to TRBJ2-2; tentatively, D is TRBD2 (5 bases). The CDR3 runs to 14 residues. CDR1 and CDR2 from the germline V gene are SGHTA and FQGTGA. V lost 6 bases and J 5 bases, leaving 13 bases between the germline ends. CDR3 in amino acids: CASREERWTGELFF. CDR3 in DNA: TGTGCCAGCAGGGAGGAACGGTGGACCGGGGAGCTGTTTTTT.

V usage is TRBV7-9 and J usage is TRBJ1-5, with D unclear. The CDR3 contains 16 residues. Germline V CDR1 and CDR2: SEHNR, FQNEAQ (reference sequence). Trimming pared 4 bases from V and 1 base from J, leaving 14 bases between. The CDR3 nucleotides read TGTGCCAGCAGCTCGGGGTCTCTAGAGAGCAATCAGCCCCAGCATTTT. Its protein product is CASSSGSLESNQPQHF.

The CDR3 is CASSFEARDTQYF. CDR3 DNA: TGTGCCAGCAGCTTCGAAGCGCGGGATACGCAGTATTTT. The rearrangement joins TRBV7-8 to TRBJ2-3; D unclear. The CDR3 has 13 amino acids. V lost 3 bases to trimming and J lost 6 bases, with 10 bases between them. CDR1 and CDR2 (germline): SGHVS, FQNEAQ.

The rearrangement joins TRBV4-1 to TRBJ1-4; TRBD1 agrees at 7 bases. Trimming took 1 base from V and 8 from J; bases not matched to a gene: 4. The CDR3 totals 14 residues. Germline V gene sequence: CDR1 MGHRA, CDR2 YSYEKL. This CDR3 is CASSQVTGREKLFF. CDR3 sequence (DNA): TGCGCCAGCAGCCAAGTGACAGGGAGGGAAAAACTGTTTTTT.

This clone occurred a few times. The gene calls are TRBV6-4 and TRBJ1-2; 8 bases align to TRBD1. The trim removed 4 bases at V and 4 bases at J, leaving 2 bases unmatched. The germline V gene encodes CDR1 MRHNA and CDR2 SNTAGT. This CDR3 comprises 13 residues. The CDR3 DNA reads TGTGCCAGCAGTGTCGACAGGGGCTATGGCTACACCTTC. It specifies CASSVDRGYGYTF.

The V gene is TRBV7-2, the J gene TRBJ2-2, with D tentatively TRBD2 (6 bases). This CDR3 has 15 residues. Germline CDR1 and CDR2: SGHTA and FQGNSA. The V and J ends lost 5 bases and 5 bases respectively, with 15 bases between them. CDR3 region: CASSLSRGRTGELFF. DNA of the CDR3: TGTGCCAGCAGCCTTAGTAGAGGGAGGACCGGGGAGCTGTTTTTT.

The chain employs TRBV30 and TRBJ2-3, with 12 bases that match TRBD2. V trimming: 0 bases; J trimming: 1 base; junction bases outside the gene matches: 8. CDR3 length: 18 residues. CDR1 and CDR2 (germline): GTSNPN, SVGIG (reference sequence). CDR3 amino acids: CAWSVQLAGGRGTDTQYF. The DNA of the CDR3 is TGTGCCTGGAGTGTACAACTAGCGGGAGGCCGTGGCACAGATACGCAGTATTTT.

The J gene is TRBJ1-2, the V gene TRBV4-3; tentative D call: TRBD1 (6 bases). The CDR3 sequence is 16 residues long. With 4 bases removed from V and 1 base from J, the gap between germline ends came to 16 bases. Germline V CDR1 and CDR2: LGHNA, YSLEER. The CDR3 reads CASSLRQDSYNYGYTF. The CDR3 DNA is TGCGCCAGCAGCCTGAGACAGGACAGTTATAACTATGGCTACACCTTC.

The V call is TRBV25-1, the J call TRBJ2-5; TRBD1 agrees at 7 bases. Trimming cost V 0 bases and J 4 bases; bases outside gene matches: 5. This CDR3 comprises 15 residues. Germline CDR1 is MGHDK and CDR2 is SYGVNS. CDR3 in amino acids: CASSEYRGRGETQYF. CDR3 DNA: TGTGCCAGCAGTGAATACAGGGGGAGAGGAGAGACCCAGTACTTC. Together with reference TRBV25-1 and TRBJ2-5, the CDR3 gives the full variable domain: EADIYQTPRYLVIGTGKKITLECSQTMGHDKMYWYQQDPGMELHLIHYSYGVNSTEKGDLSSESTVSRIRTEHFPLTLESARPSHTSQYLCASSEYRGRGETQYFGPGTRLLVL.

As for this clone: The germline gene is not matched at one end of the junction; a read error may be the cause. The J gene is TRBJ1-1, the V gene TRBV18, with 9 bases aligning to TRBD1. There are 15 residues in the CDR3. Germline V lookup: CDR1 KGHSH, CDR2 LQKENI. This CDR3 is CASSPRQGENAEAFF. The CDR3 region has the DNA TGTGCCAGCTCACCACGACAGGGGGAGAACGCTGAAGCTTTCTTT.

This chain joins TRBV5-5 and TRBJ1-5; 7 bases line up with TRBD1. Germline assignment: CDR1 SGHKS and CDR2 YYEKEE (reference sequence). Trimming removed 2 bases from V and 1 base from J; junction bases left unmatched: 3. The CDR3 length is 15 residues. CDR3 sequence: CASSLQGRSNQPQHF. The CDR3 nucleotides are TGTGCCAGCAGCTTACAGGGGCGGAGCAATCAGCCCCAGCATTTT.

The chain couples TRBV9 to TRBJ2-5; 7 positions agree with TRBD2. V gave up 4 bases and J gave up 3 bases; unmatched junction bases: 6. Per the germline V gene, CDR1 is SGDLS and CDR2 is YYNGEE. The CDR3 loop spans 14 amino acids. CDR3: CASSTSGAEETQYF. CDR3 DNA sequence: TGTGCCAGCAGCACCAGCGGGGCTGAAGAGACCCAGTACTTC. Variable domain in full (rest from reference TRBV9 and TRBJ2-5): DSGVTQTPKHLITATGQRVTLRCSPRSGDLSVYWYQQSLDQGLQFLIQYYNGEERAKGNILERFSAQQFPDLHSELNLSSLELGDSALYFCASSTSGAEETQYFGPGTRLLVL.

In the case of this clone: The junction does not match germline at one end; this may be a read error. The chain is built from TRBV28 and TRBJ2-5; 10 bases match TRBD1. The CDR3 contains 16 residues. Germline CDR1 reads MDHEN; CDR2 reads SYDVKM. The CDR3 region is CASSPSGLGTGDLGHF. Written as DNA, the CDR3 is TGTGCCAGCAGTCCCTCCGGGCTCGGGACAGGGGACTTGGGTCACTTC.

V and J are TRBV14 and TRBJ2-3; D not certain. The germline V gene encodes CDR1 SGHDN and CDR2 FVKESK. The length of the CDR3 is 12 residues. Trimming cost V 2 bases and J 2 bases, with 2 bases left between them. The CDR3 loop reads CASSQYTDTQYF. CDR3 DNA: TGTGCCAGCAGCCAATACACAGATACGCAGTATTTT.

The V and J genes are TRBV4-1 and TRBJ2-7; 12 bases fit TRBD2. Germline CDR1 and CDR2: MGHRA and YSYEKL. The V segment lost 0 bases and the J segment 4 bases; nucleotides outside the gene matches: 4. This CDR3 comprises 16 residues. The DNA of the CDR3 is TGCGCCAGCAGCCAAGAGGGGCTAGCGGGAGGGTACGAGCAGTACTTC. This codes for CASSQEGLAGGYEQYF.

The chain carries TRBV29-1 and TRBJ1-2; D might be TRBD1 (6 bases). The CDR3 is 14 residues long. Germline V lookup: CDR1 SQVTM, CDR2 ANQGSEA. The V end lost 4 bases, the J end lost 1 base, and 13 bases lay between the germline ends. CDR3 sequence: CSVGYRDYNYGYTF. CDR3 bases: TGCAGCGTTGGATACAGGGATTATAACTATGGCTACACCTTC. Complete variable domain (other parts from reference TRBV29-1 and TRBJ1-2): SAVISQKPSRDICQRGTSLTIQCQVDSQVTMMFWYRQQPGQSLTLIATANQGSEATYESGFVIDKFPISRPNLTFSTLTVSNMSPEDSSIYLCSVGYRDYNYGYTFGSGTRLTVV.

This clone was counted a few times. This chain links TRBV27 with TRBJ2-2, with D possibly TRBD2 on 6 matching bases. V was cut by 5 bases and J by 7 bases, with 11 bases left in between. CDR1 is MNHEY, CDR2 SMNVEV, per germline (reference sequence). The CDR3 length is 13 residues. DNA of the CDR3: TGTGCCAGCAGTGACCTCGGGGGCGGGGAGCTGTTTTTT. Protein product: CASSDLGGGELFF.